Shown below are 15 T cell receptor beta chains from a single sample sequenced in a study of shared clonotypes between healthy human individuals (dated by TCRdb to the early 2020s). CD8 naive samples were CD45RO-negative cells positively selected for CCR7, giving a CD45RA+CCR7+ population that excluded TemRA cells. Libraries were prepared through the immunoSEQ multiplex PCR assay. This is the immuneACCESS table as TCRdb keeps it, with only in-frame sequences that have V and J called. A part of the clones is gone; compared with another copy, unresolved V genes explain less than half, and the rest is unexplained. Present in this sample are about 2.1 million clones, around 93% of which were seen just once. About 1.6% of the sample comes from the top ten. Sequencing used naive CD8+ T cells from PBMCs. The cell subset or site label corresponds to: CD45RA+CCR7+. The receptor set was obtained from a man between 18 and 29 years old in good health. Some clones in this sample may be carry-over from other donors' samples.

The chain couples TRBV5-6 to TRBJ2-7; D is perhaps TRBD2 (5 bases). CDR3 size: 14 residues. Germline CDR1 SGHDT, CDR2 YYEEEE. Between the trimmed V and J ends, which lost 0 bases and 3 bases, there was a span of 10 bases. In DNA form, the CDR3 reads TGTGCCAGCAGCTTGGGCGGGCTCGACTACGAGCAGTACTTC. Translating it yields CASSLGGLDYEQYF.

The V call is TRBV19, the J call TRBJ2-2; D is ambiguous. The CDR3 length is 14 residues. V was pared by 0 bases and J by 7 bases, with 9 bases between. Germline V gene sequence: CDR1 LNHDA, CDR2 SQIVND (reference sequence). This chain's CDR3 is CASSIDHGNGELFF. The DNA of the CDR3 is TGTGCCAGTAGTATAGATCACGGCAACGGGGAGCTGTTTTTT. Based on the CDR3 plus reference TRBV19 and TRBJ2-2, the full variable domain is DGGITQSPKYLFRKEGQNVTLSCEQNLNHDAMYWYRQDPGQGLRLIYYSQIVNDFQKGDIAEGYSVSREKKESFPLTVTSAQKNPTAFYLCASSIDHGNGELFFGEGSRLTVL.

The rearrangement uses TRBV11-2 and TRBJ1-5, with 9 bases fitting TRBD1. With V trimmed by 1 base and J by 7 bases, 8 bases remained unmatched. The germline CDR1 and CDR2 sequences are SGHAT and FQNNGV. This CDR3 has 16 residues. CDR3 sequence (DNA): TGTGCCAGCAGCTTAGGAACAGGGGGCGCTTCCCAGCCCCAGCATTTT. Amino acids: CASSLGTGGASQPQHF.

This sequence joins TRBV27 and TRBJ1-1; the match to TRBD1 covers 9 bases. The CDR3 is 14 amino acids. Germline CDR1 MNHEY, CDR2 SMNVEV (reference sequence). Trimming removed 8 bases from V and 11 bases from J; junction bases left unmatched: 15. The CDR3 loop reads CASAPGDREDFAFF. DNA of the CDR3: TGTGCCAGCGCTCCCGGGGACAGGGAAGATTTTGCTTTCTTT.

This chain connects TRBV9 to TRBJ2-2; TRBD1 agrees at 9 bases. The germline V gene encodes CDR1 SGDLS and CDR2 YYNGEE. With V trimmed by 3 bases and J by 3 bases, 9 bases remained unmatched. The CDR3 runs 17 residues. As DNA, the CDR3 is TGTGCCAGCAGCGCGCTCACAGGGGGCCCCGACACCGGGGAGCTGTTTTTT. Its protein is CASSALTGGPDTGELFF.

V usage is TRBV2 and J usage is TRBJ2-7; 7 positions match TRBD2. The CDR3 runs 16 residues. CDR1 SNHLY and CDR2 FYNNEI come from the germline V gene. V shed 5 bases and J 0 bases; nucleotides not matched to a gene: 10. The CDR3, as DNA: TGTGCCAGCAGTAGTAGTCCCCGGGACTACTCCTACGAGCAGTACTTC. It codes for CASSSSPRDYSYEQYF.

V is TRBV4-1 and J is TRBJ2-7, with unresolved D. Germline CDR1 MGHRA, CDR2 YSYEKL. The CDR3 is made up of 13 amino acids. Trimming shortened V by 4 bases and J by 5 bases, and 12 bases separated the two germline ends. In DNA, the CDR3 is TGCGCCAGCAGCCCCCGGCAGCCCGACGAGCAGTACTTC. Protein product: CASSPRQPDEQYF.

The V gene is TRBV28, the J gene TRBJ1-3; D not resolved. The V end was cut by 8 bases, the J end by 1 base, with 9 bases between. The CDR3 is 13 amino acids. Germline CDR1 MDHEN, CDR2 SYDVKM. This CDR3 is CASGRQSGNTIYF. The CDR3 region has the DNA TGTGCCAGCGGGCGGCAGTCTGGAAACACCATATATTTT.

The CDR3: CASRDFLNSPLHF. The DNA for the CDR3 is TGTGCCAGCAGGGACTTTCTTAATTCACCCCTCCACTTT. This chain uses TRBV7-9 with TRBJ1-6; D is ambiguous. CDR3 length equals 13 residues. The ends were cut back, 6 bases at V and 6 bases at J, with 9 bases in the middle. CDR1 and CDR2 from the germline V gene are SEHNR and FQNEAQ (reference sequence). Using reference TRBV7-9 and TRBJ1-6 for the parts outside the CDR3, the full variable domain is DTGVSQNPRHKITKRGQNVTFRCDPISEHNRLYWYRQTLGQGPEFLTYFQNEAQLEKSRLLSDRFSAERPKGSFSTLEIQRTEQGDSAMYLCASRDFLNSPLHFGNGTRLTVT.

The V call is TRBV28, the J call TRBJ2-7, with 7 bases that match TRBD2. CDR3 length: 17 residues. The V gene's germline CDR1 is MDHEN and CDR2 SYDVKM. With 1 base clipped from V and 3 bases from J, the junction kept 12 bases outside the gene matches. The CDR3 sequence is CASSLSRSSGMGYEQYF. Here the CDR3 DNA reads TGTGCCAGCAGTTTATCTCGGTCTAGCGGTATGGGCTACGAGCAGTACTTC.

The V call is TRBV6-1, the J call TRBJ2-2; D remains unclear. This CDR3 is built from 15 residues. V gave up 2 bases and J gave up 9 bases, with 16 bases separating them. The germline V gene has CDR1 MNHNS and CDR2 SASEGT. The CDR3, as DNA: TGTGCCAGCAGTGAATCGACCCTATTGTTTAGGGAGCTGTTTTTT. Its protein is CASSESTLLFRELFF.

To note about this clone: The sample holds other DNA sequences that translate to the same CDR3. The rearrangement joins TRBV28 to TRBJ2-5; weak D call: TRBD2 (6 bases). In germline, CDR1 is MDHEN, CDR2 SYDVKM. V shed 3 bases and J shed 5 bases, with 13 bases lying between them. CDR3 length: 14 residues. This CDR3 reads CASSFQGRGETQYF. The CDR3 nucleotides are TGTGCCAGCAGTTTTCAGGGCCGGGGGGAGACCCAGTACTTC.

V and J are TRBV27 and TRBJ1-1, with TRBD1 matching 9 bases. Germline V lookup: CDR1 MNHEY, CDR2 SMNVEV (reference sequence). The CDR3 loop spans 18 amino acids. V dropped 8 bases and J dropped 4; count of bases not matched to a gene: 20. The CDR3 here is CASALRTGGLTSATEAFF. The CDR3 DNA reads TGTGCCAGCGCACTAAGAACAGGGGGCCTAACATCAGCCACTGAAGCTTTCTTT.

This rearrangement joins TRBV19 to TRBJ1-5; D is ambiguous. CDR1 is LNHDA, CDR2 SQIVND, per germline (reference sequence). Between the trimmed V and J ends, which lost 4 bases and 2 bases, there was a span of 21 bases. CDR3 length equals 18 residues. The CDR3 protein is CASSTTQGMGDGNQPQHF. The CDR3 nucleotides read TGTGCCAGTAGTACCACACAAGGGATGGGAGACGGCAATCAGCCCCAGCATTTT.

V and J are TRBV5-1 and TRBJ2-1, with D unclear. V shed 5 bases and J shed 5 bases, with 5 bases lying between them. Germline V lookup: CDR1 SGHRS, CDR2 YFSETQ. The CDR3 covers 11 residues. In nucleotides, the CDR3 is TGCGCCAGCAGGGCCAACAATGAGCAGTTCTTC. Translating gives CASRANNEQFF. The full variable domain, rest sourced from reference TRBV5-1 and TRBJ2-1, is KAGVTQTPRYLIKTRGQQVTLSCSPISGHRSVSWYQQTPGQGLQFLFEYFSETQRNKGNFPGRFSGRQFSNSRSEMNVSTLELGDSALYLCASRANNEQFFGPGTRLTVL.